The source of this T cell receptor beta chain is a study of regulatory T cells in long-lasting Graves disease. Arm-PCR with iRepertoire HTBI primers amplified the CDR3 regions for these TCR beta libraries. TCRdb reanalysed the multiplex PCR reads using MiXCR and keeps one entry per CDR3 protein. The table records 450,000 to 500,000 distinct CDR3 sequences, under 20% of them present only once. With 3 bases removed from V and 2 bases from J, the gap between germline ends came to 12 bases. The CDR3 has 15 residues. Per the germline V gene, CDR1 is SGHRS and CDR2 is YFSETQ. This clonotype showed up just a few times. What it binds is unknown. Points from the study as a whole: Relative to newly diagnosed Graves' patients, persistent ones had lower TCR diversity.

This sample's time point: newly diagnosed GD, antithyroid drugs for less than 3 months. Generation of the TCR library employed RNA extracted from PBMCs. These data also featured in a second study, about T cells in Graves' hyperthyroidism and ophthalmopathy. That source adds: Patients aged 18 to 65 had newly diagnosed hyperthyroidism lasting under 2 months.

The TCR sequence derives from a middle-aged man with Graves disease. The rearrangement links TRBV5-1 to TRBJ2-1; D is possibly TRBD2 (5 bases). This specimen was peripheral blood mononuclear cells (PBMCs), taken at new diagnosis, from a patient treated with antithyroid drugs. This CDR3 is CASSSSLATYNEQFF. CDR3 nucleotides: TGCGCCAGCAGCTCGTCCTTAGCGACCTACAATGAGCAGTTCTTC.